This T cell receptor beta chain came from a study of CD8 T cells in Susac syndrome. Random hexamers primed reverse transcription of about 0.5 to 1 ug RNA. The method of amplification for TCR beta CDR3 was immunoSEQ multiplex PCR, covering 54 Vbeta and 13 Jbeta. From the immunoSEQ multiplex PCR reads, TCRdb called clonotypes with MiXCR, one entry per CDR3 protein. Among around 200,000 distinct CDR3 sequences listed, roughly 90% were seen once. This CDR3 spans 13 amino acids. Germline V gene lookup returns CDR1 LNHDA and CDR2 SQIVND (reference sequence). The V end lost 7 bases, the J end lost 0 bases, and 9 bases lay between the germline ends. In its sample, this clonotype was seen a few times.

This receptor was identified in a human donor with multiple sclerosis. V and J are TRBV19 and TRBJ1-1; D gene unclear. Sequences were obtained from CD8+ T cells from PBMCs. CDR3 sequence (DNA): TGTGCCAGTACTGGACCGCTGAACACTGAAGCTTTCTTT. This sequence encodes CASTGPLNTEAFF.